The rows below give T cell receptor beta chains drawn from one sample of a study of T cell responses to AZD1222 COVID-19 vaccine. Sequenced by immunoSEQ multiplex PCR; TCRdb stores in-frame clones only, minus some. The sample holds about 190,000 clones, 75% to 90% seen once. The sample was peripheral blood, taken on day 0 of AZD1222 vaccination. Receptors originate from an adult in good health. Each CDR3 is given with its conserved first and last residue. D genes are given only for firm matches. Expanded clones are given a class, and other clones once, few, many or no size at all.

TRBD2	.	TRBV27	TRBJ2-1	CASRLANNEQFF	TGTGCCAGCAGACTAGCGAATAATGAGCAGTTCTTC
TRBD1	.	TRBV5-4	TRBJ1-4	CASSSPGTGLEKLFF	TGTGCCAGCAGCTCGCCCGGGACAGGGTTGGAAAAACTGTTTTTT
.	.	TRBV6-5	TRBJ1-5	CASSTTVGNQPQHF	TGTGCCAGCAGCACGACAGTAGGAAATCAGCCCCAGCATTTT
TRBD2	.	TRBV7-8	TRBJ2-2	CASSLDPSGGVAGELFF	TGTGCCAGCAGCTTAGATCCTAGCGGGGGAGTTGCCGGGGAGCTGTTTTTT
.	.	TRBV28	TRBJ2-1	CASSLFSSYNEQFF	TGTGCCAGCAGTTTATTCAGCTCCTACAATGAGCAGTTCTTC
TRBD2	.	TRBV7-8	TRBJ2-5	CASTRSGGALETQYF	TGTGCCAGCACTCGTAGCGGGGGGGCCCTGGAGACCCAGTACTTC
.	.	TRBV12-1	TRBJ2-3	CASSGTSPVTDTQYF	TGTGCCAGCAGTGGGACCAGCCCAGTCACAGATACGCAGTATTTT
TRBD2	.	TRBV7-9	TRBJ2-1	CASSPRLAGDRWDEQFF	TGTGCCAGCAGCCCGCGACTAGCGGGGGACAGGTGGGATGAGCAGTTCTTC
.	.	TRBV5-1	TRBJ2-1	CASSKEFRTNYNEQFF	TGCGCCAGCAGCAAAGAATTCCGGACAAATTACAATGAGCAGTTCTTC
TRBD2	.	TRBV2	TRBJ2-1	CAHGGSSPYNEQFF	TGTGCCCACGGGGGGTCTAGTCCCTACAATGAGCAGTTCTTC
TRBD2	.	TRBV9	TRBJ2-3	CASSEMGQRGGTDTQYF	TGTGCCAGCAGCGAGATGGGACAGCGGGGGGGCACAGATACGCAGTATTTT
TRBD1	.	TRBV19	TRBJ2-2	CASSILRGQGAVTGELFF	TGTGCCAGTAGTATACTCCGAGGACAGGGGGCAGTGACCGGGGAGCTGTTTTTT
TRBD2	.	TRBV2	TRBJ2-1	CASILAGDNEQFF	TGTGCCAGCATACTAGCGGGGGACAATGAGCAGTTCTTC
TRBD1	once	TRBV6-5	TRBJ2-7	CASRTQGALHEQYF	TGTGCCAGCAGAACACAGGGGGCTCTACACGAGCAGTACTTC
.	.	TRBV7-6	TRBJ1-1	CASSLRPLNTEAFF	TGTGCCAGCAGCTTACGACCTTTGAACACTGAAGCTTTCTTT
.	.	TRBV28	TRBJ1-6	CASSLMVSPLHF	TGTGCCAGCAGTTTAATGGTATCACCCCTCCACTTT
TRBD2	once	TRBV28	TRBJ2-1	CASSLTSGGVNEQFF	TGTGCCAGCAGTTTGACTAGCGGGGGGGTAAATGAGCAGTTCTTC
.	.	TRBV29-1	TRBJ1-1	CSVEQGRDTEAFF	TGCAGCGTCGAGCAAGGAAGGGACACTGAAGCTTTCTTT
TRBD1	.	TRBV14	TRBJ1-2	CASSQTWTGTHGYTF	TGTGCCAGCAGCCAAACGTGGACAGGAACCCATGGCTACACCTTC
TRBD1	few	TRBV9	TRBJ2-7	CASSVSGTGDYEQYF	TGTGCCAGCAGCGTCTCCGGGACAGGGGACTACGAGCAGTACTTC
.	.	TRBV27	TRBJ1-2	CASSYGFNYGYTF	TGTGCCAGCAGTTATGGGTTTAACTATGGCTACACCTTC
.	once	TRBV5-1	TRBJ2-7	CASSFGRGQTYEQYF	TGCGCCAGCAGCTTCGGGAGGGGACAGACCTACGAGCAGTACTTC
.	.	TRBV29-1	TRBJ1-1	CSVGWVTEAFF	TGCAGCGTTGGCTGGGTGACTGAAGCTTTCTTT
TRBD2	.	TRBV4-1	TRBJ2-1	CASSPSGLVSSYNEQFF	TGCGCCAGCAGCCCATCCGGACTAGTCAGCTCCTACAATGAGCAGTTCTTC
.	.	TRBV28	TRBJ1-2	CASNPTKGGGYGYTF	TGTGCCAGCAACCCCACAAAGGGGGGGGGCTATGGCTACACCTTC
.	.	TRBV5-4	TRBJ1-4	CASSLVAAPGRSTNEKLFF	TGTGCCAGCAGCTTGGTCGCGGCCCCCGGCCGGTCAACTAATGAAAAACTGTTTTTT
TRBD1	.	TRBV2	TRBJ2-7	CASRDSYEQYF	TGTGCCAGCCGGGACAGCTACGAGCAGTACTTC
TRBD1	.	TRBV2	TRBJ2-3	CASSRGQGASDTQYF	TGTGCCAGCAGTCGGGGACAGGGGGCCTCAGATACGCAGTATTTT
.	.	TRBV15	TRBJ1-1	CATSSRYDTEAFF	TGTGCCACCAGTTCGCGGTACGACACTGAAGCTTTCTTT
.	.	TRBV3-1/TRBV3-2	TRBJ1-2	CASSHGQNYGYTF	TGTGCCAGCAGCCATGGACAGAACTATGGCTACACCTTC